A single T cell receptor beta chain is shown here with its context. Every patient relapsed after autologous stem cell transplantation, and brentuximab vedotin exposure varied. This sample is part of a study of PD-1 blockade in classical Hodgkin lymphoma. Profiled with immunoSEQ multiplex PCR; TCRdb holds only in-frame clones, not every one. The data hold about 50,000 clones, with approximately 90% observed a single time. The input for sequencing was peripheral blood mononuclear cells (PBMCs), taken before the second cycle of nivolumab. This TCR was sampled from a human donor with classical Hodgkin lymphoma.

CDR3 protein: CASSSAGTGFSGELFF. CDR3 coding DNA: TGTGCCAGCAGCTCAGCCGGGACAGGGTTTTCCGGGGAGCTGTTTTTT. The genes are TRBV7-9 and TRBJ2-2; 9 nucleotides match TRBD1. The CDR3 has 16 amino acids. Germline values: CDR1 SEHNR, CDR2 FQNEAQ (reference sequence). Trimming took 4 bases from V and 6 from J; bases not matched to a gene: 9.